A single sample gave rise to the 16 T cell receptor beta chains below, sequenced in a study of blood T cell repertoires in COVID-19. Sequencing used immunoSEQ multiplex PCR; TCRdb keeps in-frame clones, though not all of them. Among 370,000 or so clones listed, more than 75% were seen once. What was sequenced was PBMCs or T cells enriched from blood (not recorded which). These receptors were collected from a young man who had recovered from COVID-19.

V gene TRBV5-6 combines with J gene TRBJ2-5; the D gene is possibly TRBD2 (6 bases). The CDR3 is made up of 12 amino acids. CDR1 and CDR2 from the germline V gene are SGHDT and YYEEEE. V dropped 0 bases and J dropped 7 bases, with 7 bases sitting between them. CDR3: CASSLGAGTQYF. The DNA of the CDR3 is TGTGCCAGCAGCTTGGGAGCGGGGACCCAGTACTTC.

Ten or more counts support this clone. The chain is built from TRBV18 and TRBJ2-7, with TRBD2 as a possible D gene (5 bases). The V gene lost 3 bases and the J gene lost 0 bases, with 9 bases spanning the gap. Germline lookup yields CDR1 KGHSH and CDR2 LQKENI. The CDR3 spans 14 residues. Here the CDR3 reads CASSPRASSYEQYF. The CDR3 DNA sequence: TGTGCCAGCTCACCGAGGGCTAGCTCCTACGAGCAGTACTTC.

CDR3 protein: CASRLNNSPLHF. The CDR3 DNA sequence: TGTGCCAGCAGACTAAATAATTCACCCCTCCACTTT. The chain combines TRBV7-9 with TRBJ1-6; D not resolved. The CDR3 covers 12 residues. The V end lost 6 bases, the J end lost 5 bases, and 5 bases lay between the germline ends. The V gene's germline CDR1 is SEHNR and CDR2 FQNEAQ (reference sequence).

This chain joins TRBV15 and TRBJ2-7, with 10 bases lining up with TRBD1. The CDR3 runs 15 residues. CDR1 is LNHNV, CDR2 YYDKDF, per germline (reference sequence). The trim removed 5 bases at V and 3 bases at J, leaving 7 bases unmatched. CDR3 sequence: CATSPDRGTFYEQYF. The CDR3 coding sequence is TGTGCCACCAGCCCGGACAGGGGGACTTTCTACGAGCAGTACTTC.

V usage is TRBV30 and J usage is TRBJ1-5, with 7 nucleotides matching TRBD1. J was trimmed by 1 base and V by 4 bases; bases with no gene match: 13. Germline loops: CDR1 GTSNPN, CDR2 SVGIG (reference sequence). CDR3 length equals 17 residues. The CDR3 DNA is TGTGCCTGGATATCTCCCTCGACAGGGCCAAGCAATCAGCCCCAGCATTTT. Translated, it gives CAWISPSTGPSNQPQHF.

The chain recombines TRBV5-1 with TRBJ2-1; TRBD1 agrees at 9 bases. Germline lookup yields CDR1 SGHRS and CDR2 YFSETQ. Losses at the gene ends were 3 bases for V and 9 bases for J; bases not matched to a gene: 7. The CDR3 extends over 14 amino acids. In DNA, the CDR3 is TGCGCCAGCAGCTCCCAGGACAGGGGTGGTGAGCAGTTCTTC. Its translation is CASSSQDRGGEQFF. The variable domain in full, with the rest retrieved from reference TRBV5-1 and TRBJ2-1, is KAGVTQTPRYLIKTRGQQVTLSCSPISGHRSVSWYQQTPGQGLQFLFEYFSETQRNKGNFPGRFSGRQFSNSRSEMNVSTLELGDSALYLCASSSQDRGGEQFFGPGTRLTVL.

The chain uses TRBV11-2 and TRBJ2-1; 9 nucleotides align to TRBD1. The CDR3 has 17 residues. CDR1 is SGHAT, CDR2 FQNNGV, per germline. Losses at the gene ends were 0 bases for V and 9 bases for J; bases not matched to a gene: 12. The CDR3 protein is CASSLDARTGAFGEQFF. In nucleotides, the CDR3 is TGTGCCAGCAGCTTAGACGCCAGGACAGGGGCCTTTGGTGAGCAGTTCTTC.

This rearrangement joins TRBV2 to TRBJ1-1; D gene unclear. Looked up from germline, CDR1 is SNHLY and CDR2 is FYNNEI. Trimming removed 6 bases at V and 6 bases at J, with 11 bases between. The CDR3 totals 12 residues. CDR3 loop: CASRESYAEAFF. In DNA form, the CDR3 reads TGTGCCAGCAGGGAGTCGTACGCTGAAGCTTTCTTT. Full variable domain (remainder filled in from reference TRBV2 and TRBJ1-1): EPEVTQTPSHQVTQMGQEVILRCVPISNHLYFYWYRQILGQKVEFLVSFYNNEISEKSEIFDDQFSVERPDGSNFTLKIRSTKLEDSAMYFCASRESYAEAFFGQGTRLTVV.

Only one count was recorded for this clone. The rearrangement links TRBV18 to TRBJ2-7, with a tentative D call TRBD1 (6 bases). Trimming took off 0 bases at V and 6 bases at J, with 15 bases between the two ends. Germline V gives CDR1 KGHSH, CDR2 LQKENI. The CDR3 is 15 residues long. CDR3 nucleotide sequence: TGTGCCAGCTCACCACCCCTCCAGGGGCAAGGCGAGCAGTACTTC. This encodes CASSPPLQGQGEQYF.

The rearrangement uses TRBV5-1 and TRBJ1-1; D is ambiguous. This CDR3 is built from 15 residues. Germline CDR1 is SGHRS and CDR2 is YFSETQ. The germline V and J ends were trimmed by 3 bases and 1 base, with 13 bases remaining between them. CDR3 loop: CASSSIAHSNTEAFF. CDR3 in DNA: TGCGCCAGCAGCTCTATTGCGCATTCGAACACTGAAGCTTTCTTT.

The gene calls are TRBV7-2 and TRBJ1-5; TRBD1 agrees at 8 bases. Germline V lookup: CDR1 SGHTA, CDR2 FQGNSA. This CDR3 comprises 15 residues. V lost 1 base and J lost 5; bases outside the gene matches: 4. CDR3 in amino acids: CASSLDQGAYQPQHF. CDR3 DNA sequence: TGTGCCAGCAGCTTAGACCAGGGGGCATATCAGCCCCAGCATTTT.

This chain links TRBV7-8 with TRBJ2-7; TRBD2 aligns across 9 bases. CDR1 is SGHVS, CDR2 FQNEAQ, per germline. The CDR3 sequence is 14 residues long. After removal of 9 bases from V and 3 bases from J, the junction contained 9 bases not matched to a gene. The CDR3 DNA reads TGTGCCAGTCAGGCGCGGGGGGGATACTACGAGCAGTACTTC. This gives the protein CASQARGGYYEQYF.

The V gene is TRBV19, the J gene TRBJ1-5, with 10 bases that match TRBD1. The V gene's germline CDR1 is LNHDA and CDR2 SQIVND (reference sequence). The CDR3 loop spans 18 amino acids. Trimming took 4 bases from V and 2 from J; bases not matched to a gene: 11. This CDR3 reads CASSTRDRGGGGNQPQHF. In DNA form, the CDR3 reads TGTGCCAGTAGTACCAGGGACAGGGGAGGTGGCGGCAATCAGCCCCAGCATTTT. The entire variable domain, with the rest obtained from reference TRBV19 and TRBJ1-5, is as follows: DGGITQSPKYLFRKEGQNVTLSCEQNLNHDAMYWYRQDPGQGLRLIYYSQIVNDFQKGDIAEGYSVSREKKESFPLTVTSAQKNPTAFYLCASSTRDRGGGGNQPQHFGDGTRLSIL.

V and J are TRBV6-6 and TRBJ2-5; 7 bases map to TRBD1. The CDR3 runs to 13 residues. Trimming at V came to 5 bases and at J to 5 bases, leaving 5 bases not matched to a gene. Germline values: CDR1 MNHNY, CDR2 SVGAGI (reference sequence). CDR3 DNA: TGTGCCAGCAGTAGCACAGGGGTGGAGACCCAGTACTTC. This gives the protein CASSSTGVETQYF.

This clone was detected ten times or more. This same CDR3 is encoded by further DNA sequences in the sample. The chain is built from TRBV6-5 and TRBJ1-6, with 10 positions matching TRBD1. Germline CDR1 and CDR2: MNHEY and SVGAGI. The CDR3 contains 14 residues. The V and J ends lost 5 bases and 10 bases, in that order; junction bases with no gene match: 5. The CDR3 is CASSRTGGGSPLHF. The CDR3 DNA reads as TGTGCCAGCAGTCGGACAGGGGGGGGCTCACCCCTCCACTTT.

V gene TRBV2 combines with J gene TRBJ2-5; TRBD2 agrees at 10 bases. Unmatched junction bases numbered 7, after V lost 5 bases and J lost 4 bases. Germline loops: CDR1 SNHLY, CDR2 FYNNEI. The CDR3 has 15 amino acids. CDR3 in DNA: TGTGCCAGCAGTAGCGGGGGGGCCTTTGGAGAGACCCAGTACTTC. It yields the protein CASSSGGAFGETQYF. Together with reference TRBV2 and TRBJ2-5, the CDR3 gives the full variable domain: EPEVTQTPSHQVTQMGQEVILRCVPISNHLYFYWYRQILGQKVEFLVSFYNNEISEKSEIFDDQFSVERPDGSNFTLKIRSTKLEDSAMYFCASSSGGAFGETQYFGPGTRLLVL.